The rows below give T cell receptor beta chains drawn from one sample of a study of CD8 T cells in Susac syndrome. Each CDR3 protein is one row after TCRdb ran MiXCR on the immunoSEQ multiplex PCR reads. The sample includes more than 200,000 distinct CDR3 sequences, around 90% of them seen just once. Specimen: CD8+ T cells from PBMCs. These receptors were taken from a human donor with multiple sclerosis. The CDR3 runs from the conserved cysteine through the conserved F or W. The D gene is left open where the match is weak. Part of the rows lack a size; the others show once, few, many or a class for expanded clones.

CDR3aa: CATSNTKQSSYNSPLHF; CDR3nt: TGTGCCACCAGCAATACGAAACAGAGCTCCTATAATTCACCCCTCCACTTT; j_gene: TRBJ1-6; abundance: -; v_gene: TRBV15; d_gene: -
CDR3aa: CASSETGLSNQPQHF; CDR3nt: TGTGCCAGCAGTGAGACAGGACTTAGCAATCAGCCCCAGCATTTT; j_gene: TRBJ1-5; abundance: -; v_gene: TRBV9; d_gene: -
CDR3aa: CASSARQEETQYF; CDR3nt: TGCGCCAGCAGCGCCCGCCAGGAAGAGACCCAGTACTTC; j_gene: TRBJ2-5; abundance: -; v_gene: TRBV4-1; d_gene: -
CDR3aa: CASSLGQGTETQYF; CDR3nt: TGTGCCAGCAGCTTAGGGCAGGGGACGGAGACCCAGTACTTC; j_gene: TRBJ2-5; abundance: -; v_gene: TRBV7-9; d_gene: -
CDR3aa: CASSQDPAGPSLIYEQYF; CDR3nt: TGTGCCAGCAGCCAAGATCCAGCGGGACCATCCCTAATCTACGAGCAGTACTTC; j_gene: TRBJ2-7; abundance: -; v_gene: TRBV4-2; d_gene: TRBD2
CDR3aa: CSARAERAGYNEQFF; CDR3nt: TGCAGTGCTAGAGCGGAGCGCGCGGGGTACAATGAGCAGTTCTTC; j_gene: TRBJ2-1; abundance: -; v_gene: TRBV20-1; d_gene: -
CDR3aa: CASASGAYGALSTGELFF; CDR3nt: TGTGCCAGCGCCAGCGGGGCCTACGGGGCGTTAAGCACCGGGGAGCTGTTTTTT; j_gene: TRBJ2-2; abundance: -; v_gene: TRBV3-1; d_gene: TRBD2
CDR3aa: CSVDSESSGANVLTF; CDR3nt: TGCAGCGTTGATTCCGAGAGCTCTGGGGCCAACGTCCTGACTTTC; j_gene: TRBJ2-6; abundance: -; v_gene: TRBV29-1; d_gene: -
CDR3aa: CASSNAQGTTATNEKLFF; CDR3nt: TGTGCCAGCTCAAATGCACAGGGGACCACTGCAACTAATGAAAAACTGTTTTTT; j_gene: TRBJ1-4; abundance: -; v_gene: TRBV18; d_gene: TRBD1
CDR3aa: CASSLLGAGRHSEQYF; CDR3nt: TGTGCCAGCAGTCTTTTAGGAGCGGGGAGGCATTCCGAGCAGTACTTC; j_gene: TRBJ2-7; abundance: -; v_gene: TRBV12-3/TRBV12-4; d_gene: TRBD2
CDR3aa: CASSFPSLERGGTGELFF; CDR3nt: TGTGCCAGCAGCTTCCCCTCCCTGGAGCGGGGGGGCACCGGGGAGCTGTTTTTT; j_gene: TRBJ2-2; abundance: once; v_gene: TRBV7-9; d_gene: TRBD2
CDR3aa: CASSMGAGEQYF; CDR3nt: TGTGCCAGTAGTATGGGGGCCGGCGAGCAGTACTTC; j_gene: TRBJ2-7; abundance: -; v_gene: TRBV19; d_gene: -
CDR3aa: CASSLDADTIYF; CDR3nt: TGTGCCAGCAGTTTAGACGCGGACACCATATATTTT; j_gene: TRBJ1-3; abundance: -; v_gene: TRBV28; d_gene: -
CDR3aa: CASSSDGRGYTF; CDR3nt: TGTGCCAGCAGCTCAGATGGGAGAGGCTACACCTTC; j_gene: TRBJ1-2; abundance: -; v_gene: TRBV7-3; d_gene: -
CDR3aa: CASSLRQGAGYGYTF; CDR3nt: TGTGCCAGCAGCTTACGACAGGGGGCTGGCTATGGCTACACCTTC; j_gene: TRBJ1-2; abundance: -; v_gene: TRBV5-4; d_gene: TRBD1
CDR3aa: CASGLGHRVAGEARETQYF; CDR3nt: TGTGCTAGTGGTTTGGGTCACAGGGTTGCGGGAGAAGCCCGTGAGACCCAGTACTTC; j_gene: TRBJ2-5; abundance: -; v_gene: TRBV12-5; d_gene: -
CDR3aa: CATIPEGLLVGTEAFF; CDR3nt: TGTGCCACCATTCCCGAGGGCCTGTTGGTAGGGACTGAAGCTTTCTTT; j_gene: TRBJ1-1; abundance: -; v_gene: TRBV28; d_gene: -
CDR3aa: CASRGQSSWNTIYF; CDR3nt: TGTGCCAGCAGGGGTCAGAGCTCGTGGAACACCATATATTTT; j_gene: TRBJ1-3; abundance: -; v_gene: TRBV6-5; d_gene: -
CDR3aa: CSARDSSSGEQYF; CDR3nt: -; j_gene: TRBJ2-7; abundance: -; v_gene: TRBV20-1; d_gene: -
CDR3aa: CASSQDHRFVYNEQFF; CDR3nt: TGTGCCAGCAGCCAAGATCACAGGTTCGTTTACAATGAGCAGTTCTTC; j_gene: TRBJ2-1; abundance: once; v_gene: TRBV4-2; d_gene: -
CDR3aa: CASSPGPGITEAFF; CDR3nt: TGTGCCAGCTCACCCGGGCCAGGGATCACTGAAGCTTTCTTT; j_gene: TRBJ1-1; abundance: -; v_gene: TRBV18; d_gene: -
CDR3aa: CASIFTGKNTEAFF; CDR3nt: TGTGCCAGCATCTTTACGGGGAAGAACACTGAAGCTTTCTTT; j_gene: TRBJ1-1; abundance: -; v_gene: TRBV5-6; d_gene: -
CDR3aa: CASSLEQMNRETQYF; CDR3nt: TGTGCCAGCAGCTTGGAACAGATGAATCGAGAGACCCAGTACTTC; j_gene: TRBJ2-5; abundance: -; v_gene: TRBV7-9; d_gene: -
CDR3aa: CSADTGVSGNEQFF; CDR3nt: TGCAGTGCTGATACAGGGGTTTCGGGCAATGAGCAGTTCTTC; j_gene: TRBJ2-1; abundance: -; v_gene: TRBV20-1; d_gene: TRBD1
CDR3aa: CASSLGGYQPQHF; CDR3nt: TGTGCCAGTAGTCTTGGGGGGTATCAGCCCCAGCATTTT; j_gene: TRBJ1-5; abundance: -; v_gene: TRBV19; d_gene: -
CDR3aa: CASSPRDGYNEQFF; CDR3nt: TGTGCCAGCAGCCCCCGGGACGGCTACAATGAGCAGTTCTTC; j_gene: TRBJ2-1; abundance: -; v_gene: TRBV7-8; d_gene: -
CDR3aa: CASSYGIANTGELFF; CDR3nt: TGTGCCAGCAGTTACGGCATAGCGAACACCGGGGAGCTGTTTTTT; j_gene: TRBJ2-2; abundance: -; v_gene: TRBV6-5; d_gene: -
CDR3aa: CSAREQTRSNQPQHF; CDR3nt: TGCAGTGCTAGAGAACAGACCCGGAGCAATCAGCCCCAGCATTTT; j_gene: TRBJ1-5; abundance: -; v_gene: TRBV20-1; d_gene: -
CDR3aa: CAISEEAGERYF; CDR3nt: TGTGCCATCAGTGAGGAAGCTGGGGAGCGGTACTTC; j_gene: TRBJ2-7; abundance: -; v_gene: TRBV10-3; d_gene: -
CDR3aa: CASSRPLAANTGELFF; CDR3nt: TGTGCCAGCAGCCGCCCGCTAGCGGCGAACACCGGGGAGCTGTTTTTT; j_gene: TRBJ2-2; abundance: -; v_gene: TRBV7-9; d_gene: TRBD2
CDR3aa: CASSITGSNTEAFF; CDR3nt: TGTGCCAGTAGTATAACGGGATCGAACACTGAAGCTTTCTTT; j_gene: TRBJ1-1; abundance: -; v_gene: TRBV19; d_gene: -
CDR3aa: CARTQASGGWDGTQYF; CDR3nt: TGTGCCAGGACCCAAGCTAGCGGGGGCTGGGACGGGACCCAGTACTTC; j_gene: TRBJ2-5; abundance: few; v_gene: TRBV19; d_gene: TRBD2
CDR3aa: CASSPQGGSYEQYF; CDR3nt: TGTGCCAGCAGTCCCCAAGGGGGCTCCTACGAGCAGTACTTC; j_gene: TRBJ2-7; abundance: -; v_gene: TRBV27; d_gene: -
CDR3aa: CASGLSNFEQYF; CDR3nt: TGTGCTAGTGGTTTGTCCAACTTTGAGCAGTACTTC; j_gene: TRBJ2-7; abundance: few; v_gene: TRBV12-5; d_gene: -
CDR3aa: CASSEVSLLNQETQYF; CDR3nt: TGTGCCAGCAGTGAAGTCTCACTCCTGAACCAAGAGACCCAGTACTTC; j_gene: TRBJ2-5; abundance: -; v_gene: TRBV2; d_gene: -
CDR3aa: CASWTVSNQPQHF; CDR3nt: TGTGCCAGCTGGACGGTTAGCAATCAGCCCCAGCATTTT; j_gene: TRBJ1-5; abundance: -; v_gene: TRBV6-1; d_gene: -
CDR3aa: CASSQEDQETQYF; CDR3nt: TGTGCCAGCAGCCAAGAGGACCAAGAGACCCAGTACTTC; j_gene: TRBJ2-5; abundance: -; v_gene: TRBV3-1; d_gene: -
CDR3aa: CASSLDGRTDTQYF; CDR3nt: TGCGCCAGCAGCTTGGACGGGCGCACAGATACGCAGTATTTT; j_gene: TRBJ2-3; abundance: few; v_gene: TRBV5-1; d_gene: -
CDR3aa: CSARRLAGGNEQFF; CDR3nt: TGCAGTGCTCGCAGACTAGCGGGGGGTAATGAGCAGTTCTTC; j_gene: TRBJ2-1; abundance: -; v_gene: TRBV20-1; d_gene: TRBD2
CDR3aa: CASSVAGTEAFF; CDR3nt: TGTGCCAGCAGCGTAGCAGGCACTGAAGCTTTCTTT; j_gene: TRBJ1-1; abundance: once; v_gene: TRBV9; d_gene: -
CDR3aa: CASSLAKGSDEQFF; CDR3nt: TGTGCCAGCAGTTTAGCCAAAGGATCCGATGAGCAGTTCTTC; j_gene: TRBJ2-1; abundance: once; v_gene: TRBV12-3/TRBV12-4; d_gene: -
CDR3aa: CASSPVPVAEAFF; CDR3nt: TGTGCCAGCAGCCCTGTTCCGGTGGCTGAAGCTTTCTTT; j_gene: TRBJ1-1; abundance: -; v_gene: TRBV28; d_gene: -
CDR3aa: CASSKATGTANTEAFF; CDR3nt: TGTGCCAGCAGCAAAGCAACAGGGACAGCAAACACTGAAGCTTTCTTT; j_gene: TRBJ1-1; abundance: -; v_gene: TRBV21-1; d_gene: -
CDR3aa: CASSSTAGRVANTEAFF; CDR3nt: TGCGCCAGCAGCTCGACAGCGGGTAGAGTTGCGAACACTGAAGCTTTCTTT; j_gene: TRBJ1-1; abundance: once; v_gene: TRBV5-1; d_gene: -
CDR3aa: CASSSPWTPQSYEQYF; CDR3nt: TGTGCCAGCAGTTCCCCGTGGACCCCTCAGTCCTACGAGCAGTACTTC; j_gene: TRBJ2-7; abundance: -; v_gene: TRBV2; d_gene: -
CDR3aa: CASSIRGGSTGELFF; CDR3nt: TGTGCCAGTAGTATTAGAGGAGGCAGCACCGGGGAGCTGTTTTTT; j_gene: TRBJ2-2; abundance: -; v_gene: TRBV19; d_gene: -
CDR3aa: CASSHGRGGKETQYF; CDR3nt: TGCGCCAGCAGCCACGGAAGGGGTGGGAAGGAGACCCAGTACTTC; j_gene: TRBJ2-5; abundance: -; v_gene: TRBV4-1; d_gene: -
CDR3aa: CASSTPTSGRLTGELFF; CDR3nt: TGTGCCAGCAGTACCCCCACTAGCGGGAGGCTCACCGGGGAGCTGTTTTTT; j_gene: TRBJ2-2; abundance: -; v_gene: TRBV12-3/TRBV12-4; d_gene: TRBD2
CDR3aa: CASSLVGDSRDTQYF; CDR3nt: TGTGCCAGCAGCTTAGTGGGGGACAGTCGGGATACGCAGTATTTT; j_gene: TRBJ2-3; abundance: -; v_gene: TRBV7-8; d_gene: TRBD1
CDR3aa: CASSQESSGGALETQYF; CDR3nt: TGTGCCAGCAGCCAAGAATCGAGCGGGGGGGCCTTGGAGACCCAGTACTTC; j_gene: TRBJ2-5; abundance: -; v_gene: TRBV3-1; d_gene: TRBD2
CDR3aa: CASSVQRERTDTQYF; CDR3nt: TGTGCCAGCAGCGTGCAGCGGGAACGCACAGATACGCAGTATTTT; j_gene: TRBJ2-3; abundance: -; v_gene: TRBV9; d_gene: TRBD2
CDR3aa: CASSDGTVYLNTEAFF; CDR3nt: TGTGCCAGCAGCGACGGGACAGTTTACTTGAACACTGAAGCTTTCTTT; j_gene: TRBJ1-1; abundance: -; v_gene: TRBV13; d_gene: TRBD1
CDR3aa: CASGLVPGIQETQYF; CDR3nt: TGTGCTAGTGGTTTGGTACCGGGCATCCAAGAGACCCAGTACTTC; j_gene: TRBJ2-5; abundance: -; v_gene: TRBV12-5; d_gene: -